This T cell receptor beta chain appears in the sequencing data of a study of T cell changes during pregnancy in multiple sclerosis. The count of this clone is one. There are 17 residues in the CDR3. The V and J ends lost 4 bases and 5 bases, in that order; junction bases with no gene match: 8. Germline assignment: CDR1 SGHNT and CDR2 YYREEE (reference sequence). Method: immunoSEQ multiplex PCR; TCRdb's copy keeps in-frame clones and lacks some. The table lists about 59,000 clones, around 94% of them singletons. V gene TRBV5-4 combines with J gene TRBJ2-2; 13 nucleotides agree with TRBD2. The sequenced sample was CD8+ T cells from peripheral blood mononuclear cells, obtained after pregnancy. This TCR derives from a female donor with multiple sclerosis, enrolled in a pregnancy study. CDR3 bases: TGTGCCAGCAGCCGCGGACTAGCGGGAGTAGGAACCGGGGAGCTGTTTTTT. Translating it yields CASSRGLAGVGTGELFF.